This T cell receptor (beta chain) was recovered during a study of blood T cell repertoires in COVID-19. About the study: Collection of acute and convalescent COVID-19 samples took place in the United States, Italy and Spain. T cells, B-cell-depleted T cells, or PBMCs provided the cDNA or gDNA that served as material.

Germline trimming cut 1 base from V and 0 bases from J; bases unmatched to any gene: 1. This CDR3 has 15 residues. Germline loops: CDR1 SGHTA, CDR2 FQGNSA. While infection was still active, Seattle patients were enrolled and then followed longitudinally. The authors' processing: Scientists estimated how many nucleated cells there were by amplifying reference gene primers. The protocol was immunoSEQ multiplex PCR, while the TCRdb copy is restricted to in-frame clones and leaves out a portion. That table is the source of V, J and clone size, and D and trimming were worked out from the DNA. The sample contains about 62,000 clones, 80% to 90% of which appear only once.

The material sequenced was peripheral blood. This TCR was recovered from a woman in her sixties with COVID-19, enrolled during active disease. V and J are TRBV7-2 and TRBJ2-7, with 9 positions matching TRBD2. CDR3 amino acids: CASSLGTSDSYEQYF. In DNA form, the CDR3 reads TGTGCCAGCAGCTTAGGGACTAGCGACTCCTACGAGCAGTACTTC.